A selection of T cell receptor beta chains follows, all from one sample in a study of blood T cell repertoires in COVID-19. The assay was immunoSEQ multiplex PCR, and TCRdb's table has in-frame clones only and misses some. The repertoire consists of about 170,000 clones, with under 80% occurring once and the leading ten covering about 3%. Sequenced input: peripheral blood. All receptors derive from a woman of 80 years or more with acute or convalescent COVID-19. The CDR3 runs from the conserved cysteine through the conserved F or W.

CASSPATGQRETQYF,TRBV5-8,TRBJ2-5
CASSPWTAGTDTQYF,TRBV27,TRBJ2-3
CASSQEVQGLYGYTF,TRBV4-1,TRBJ1-2
CALWRRGRNTEAFF,TRBV2,TRBJ1-1
CASSQVVGAYEQYF,TRBV3-1/TRBV3-2,TRBJ2-7
CASSPGGTGHYEQYF,TRBV5-4,TRBJ2-7
CASRGQGSTEAFF,TRBV2,TRBJ1-1
CSVDGSGTYEQYF,TRBV29-1,TRBJ2-7
CASSIIQDANEKLFF,TRBV19,TRBJ1-4
CAIPGQGGEQYF,TRBV10-3,TRBJ2-7
CASSSWTGGYGYTF,TRBV28,TRBJ1-2
CASSFDGLAGGGDTQYF,TRBV7-9,TRBJ2-3
CASSPQGREKLFF,TRBV25-1,TRBJ1-4
CASSQGTGGMHTQYF,TRBV2,TRBJ2-3
CASSQGDRDNSPLHF,TRBV4-2,TRBJ1-6
CASSVRTSGVDTQYF,TRBV27,TRBJ2-3
CASSSRGRGAYEQYF,TRBV28,TRBJ2-7
CASSLEGKLTDTQYF,TRBV5-1,TRBJ2-3
CATSRISGTSGGTQYF,TRBV15,TRBJ2-5
CASSQGQAREKLFF,TRBV7-2,TRBJ1-4
CASRDSMVEGETQYF,TRBV5-1,TRBJ2-5
CASSLSWREGGEQFF,TRBV27,TRBJ2-1
CASSAGGSGAEAFF,TRBV18,TRBJ1-1
CASSPTGDTEAFF,TRBV5-1,TRBJ1-1
CASSSPTGPTDTQYF,TRBV28,TRBJ2-3
CASSFVKAGGGNQPQHF,TRBV12-1,TRBJ1-5
CASGDRARRGYTF,TRBV19,TRBJ1-2
CASSVEGRPRGNEQFF,TRBV9,TRBJ2-1
CASSRQGDQPQHF,TRBV3-1/TRBV3-2,TRBJ1-5
CASRSFADTQYF,TRBV19,TRBJ2-3
CASSFLSSNTEAFF,TRBV28,TRBJ1-1
CASSTTGTSWYF,TRBV28,TRBJ2-3
CASSLGQGGLMGEAFF,TRBV7-2,TRBJ1-1
CASSQDLREATNEKLFF,TRBV4-1,TRBJ1-4
CASSVEDWNTEAFF,TRBV9,TRBJ1-1
CASRSGTPRYEQYF,TRBV28,TRBJ2-7
CASSLGGQAFYGYTF,TRBV5-4,TRBJ1-2
CASSLASENPNEQFF,TRBV7-8,TRBJ2-1
CASSFQGTGANVLTF,TRBV27,TRBJ2-6
CASSLGGSGYSYEQYF,TRBV5-1,TRBJ2-7
CASSQDPSGIVETQYF,TRBV14,TRBJ2-5
CATSGGGPNTGELFF,TRBV24-1,TRBJ2-2
CASRFSQGAGQPQHF,TRBV28,TRBJ1-5
CASSLMSSYNEQFF,TRBV13,TRBJ2-1
CASSASSGSSYEQYF,TRBV9,TRBJ2-7
CASSAVGGGANQPQHF,TRBV7-6,TRBJ1-5
CASGIERSTDTQYF,TRBV6-5,TRBJ2-3
CASSPFYPNTGELFF,TRBV14,TRBJ2-2
CASSLGLSRYTGELFF,TRBV5-4,TRBJ2-2
CASSLAAGLSADTQYF,TRBV5-4,TRBJ2-3
CASSPLGPNHYEQYF,TRBV10-1,TRBJ2-7
CSATPGQGYEQYF,TRBV29-1,TRBJ2-7
CASNGQRLGEAFF,TRBV2,TRBJ1-1
CASSPGLARTDTQYF,TRBV7-3,TRBJ2-3
CASSPAPFGYEQYF,TRBV28,TRBJ2-7
CASSLTGGFSYEQFF,TRBV7-9,TRBJ2-1